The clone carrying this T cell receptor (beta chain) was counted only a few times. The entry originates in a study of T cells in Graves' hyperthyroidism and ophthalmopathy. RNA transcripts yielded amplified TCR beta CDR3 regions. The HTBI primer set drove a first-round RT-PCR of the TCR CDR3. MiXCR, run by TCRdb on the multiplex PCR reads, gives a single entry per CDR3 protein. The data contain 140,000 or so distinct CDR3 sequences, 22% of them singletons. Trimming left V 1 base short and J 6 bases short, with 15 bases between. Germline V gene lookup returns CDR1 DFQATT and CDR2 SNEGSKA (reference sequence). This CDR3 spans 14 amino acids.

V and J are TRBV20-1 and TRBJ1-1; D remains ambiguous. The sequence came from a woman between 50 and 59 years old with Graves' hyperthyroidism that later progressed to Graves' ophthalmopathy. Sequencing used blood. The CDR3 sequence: CSARVEGFTAEAFF. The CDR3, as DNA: TGCAGTGCTAGAGTGGAGGGCTTTACCGCTGAAGCTTTCTTT.